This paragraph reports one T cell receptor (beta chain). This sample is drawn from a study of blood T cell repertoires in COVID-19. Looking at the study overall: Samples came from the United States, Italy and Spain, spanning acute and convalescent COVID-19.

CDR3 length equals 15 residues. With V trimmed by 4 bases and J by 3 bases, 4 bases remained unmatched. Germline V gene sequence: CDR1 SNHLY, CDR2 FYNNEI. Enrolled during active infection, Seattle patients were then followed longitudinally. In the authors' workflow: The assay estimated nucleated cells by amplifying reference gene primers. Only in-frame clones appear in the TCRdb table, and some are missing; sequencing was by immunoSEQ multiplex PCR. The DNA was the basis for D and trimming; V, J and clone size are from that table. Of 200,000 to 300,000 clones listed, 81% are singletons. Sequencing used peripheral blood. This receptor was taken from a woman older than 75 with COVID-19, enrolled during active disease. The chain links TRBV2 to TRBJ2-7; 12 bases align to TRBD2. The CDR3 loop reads CASSASSGGVYEQYF. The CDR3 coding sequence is TGTGCCAGCAGTGCGTCTAGCGGGGGGGTCTACGAGCAGTACTTC.